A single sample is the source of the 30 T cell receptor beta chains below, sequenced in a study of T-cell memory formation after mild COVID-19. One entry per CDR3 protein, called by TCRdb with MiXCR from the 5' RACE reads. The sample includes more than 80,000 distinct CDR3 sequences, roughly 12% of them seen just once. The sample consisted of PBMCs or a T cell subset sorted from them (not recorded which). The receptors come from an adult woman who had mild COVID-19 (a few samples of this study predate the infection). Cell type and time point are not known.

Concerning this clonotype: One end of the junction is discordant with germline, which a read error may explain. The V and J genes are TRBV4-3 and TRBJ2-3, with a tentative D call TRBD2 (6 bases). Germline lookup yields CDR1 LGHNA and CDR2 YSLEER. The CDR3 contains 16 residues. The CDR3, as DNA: TGCGCCAGCATCCAAGATTGGTCGGGAGGCACAGATACGCAGTATTTT. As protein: CASIQDWSGGTDTQYF.

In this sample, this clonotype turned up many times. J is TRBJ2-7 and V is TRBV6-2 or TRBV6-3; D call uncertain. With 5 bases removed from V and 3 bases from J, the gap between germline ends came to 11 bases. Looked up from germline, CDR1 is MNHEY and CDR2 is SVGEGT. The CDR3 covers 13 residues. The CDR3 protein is CASSLETYYEQYF. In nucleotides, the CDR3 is TGTGCCAGCAGTCTAGAGACGTACTACGAGCAGTACTTC.

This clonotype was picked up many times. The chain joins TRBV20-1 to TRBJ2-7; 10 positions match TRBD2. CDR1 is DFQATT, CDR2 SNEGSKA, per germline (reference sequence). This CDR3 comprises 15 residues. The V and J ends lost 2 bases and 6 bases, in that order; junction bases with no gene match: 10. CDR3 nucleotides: TGCAGTGCTAGATCCGGACTAGCGGTAACGGTCGAGCAGTACTTC. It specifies CSARSGLAVTVEQYF.

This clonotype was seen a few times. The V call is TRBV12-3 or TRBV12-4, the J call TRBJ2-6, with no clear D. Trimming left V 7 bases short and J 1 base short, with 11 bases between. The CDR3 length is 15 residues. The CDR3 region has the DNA TGTGCCAGCACCCTGGCGCCATCTGGGGCCAACGTCCTGACTTTC. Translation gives CASTLAPSGANVLTF.

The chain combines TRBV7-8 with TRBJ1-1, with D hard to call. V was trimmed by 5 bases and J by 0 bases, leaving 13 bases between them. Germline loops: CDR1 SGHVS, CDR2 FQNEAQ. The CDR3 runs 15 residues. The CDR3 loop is CASSAGVRMNTEAFF. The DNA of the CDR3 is TGTGCCAGCAGCGCCGGGGTCAGGATGAACACTGAAGCTTTCTTT.

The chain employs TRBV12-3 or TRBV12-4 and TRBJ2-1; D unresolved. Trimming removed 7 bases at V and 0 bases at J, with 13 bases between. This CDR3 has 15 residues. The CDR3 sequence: CASTPGESSYNEQFF. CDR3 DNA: TGTGCCAGCACCCCAGGTGAGAGCTCCTACAATGAGCAGTTCTTC.

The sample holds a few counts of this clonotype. This chain's CDR3 is CASSADQNNEQFF. The CDR3 DNA reads as TGTGCCAGCAGCGCGGACCAAAACAATGAGCAGTTCTTC. The rearrangement joins TRBV7-8 to TRBJ2-1, with unresolved D. The CDR3 extends over 13 amino acids. Germline V lookup: CDR1 SGHVS, CDR2 FQNEAQ. The V end was cut by 5 bases, the J end by 5 bases, with 10 bases between.

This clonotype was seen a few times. CDR3 protein: CASSEFYRTYEQYF. The DNA for the CDR3 is TGTGCCAGCAGTGAATTCTACAGAACCTACGAGCAGTACTTC. V usage is TRBV2 and J usage is TRBJ2-7, with D unclear. This CDR3 region has 14 residues. Germline V CDR1 and CDR2: SNHLY, FYNNEI. V lost 2 bases and J 2 bases, leaving 10 bases between the germline ends. Drawing the rest from reference TRBV2 and TRBJ2-7, the complete variable domain is EPEVTQTPSHQVTQMGQEVILRCVPISNHLYFYWYRQILGQKVEFLVSFYNNEISEKSEIFDDQFSVERPDGSNFTLKIRSTKLEDSAMYFCASSEFYRTYEQYFGPGTRLTVT.

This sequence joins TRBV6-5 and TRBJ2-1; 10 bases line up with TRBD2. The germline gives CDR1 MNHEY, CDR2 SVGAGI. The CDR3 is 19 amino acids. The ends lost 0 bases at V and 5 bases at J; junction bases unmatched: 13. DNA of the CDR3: TGTGCCAGCAGTTACTCGTTTCTGTCTAGCGGGAGTGTCAACAATGAGCAGTTCTTC. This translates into CASSYSFLSSGSVNNEQFF.

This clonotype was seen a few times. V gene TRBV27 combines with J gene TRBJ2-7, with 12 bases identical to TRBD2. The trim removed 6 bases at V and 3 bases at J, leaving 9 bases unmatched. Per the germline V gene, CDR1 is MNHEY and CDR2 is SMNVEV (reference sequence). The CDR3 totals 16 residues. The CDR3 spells CASRNSGLAGNYEQYF. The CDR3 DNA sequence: TGTGCCAGCAGGAACTCGGGACTAGCGGGTAACTACGAGCAGTACTTC.

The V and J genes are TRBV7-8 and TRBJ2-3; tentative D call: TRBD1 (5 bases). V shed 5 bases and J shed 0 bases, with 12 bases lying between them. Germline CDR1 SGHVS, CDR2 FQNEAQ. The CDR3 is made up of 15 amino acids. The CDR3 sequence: CASSPPDRSTDTQYF. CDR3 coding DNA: TGTGCCAGCAGCCCACCCGACAGAAGCACAGATACGCAGTATTTT.

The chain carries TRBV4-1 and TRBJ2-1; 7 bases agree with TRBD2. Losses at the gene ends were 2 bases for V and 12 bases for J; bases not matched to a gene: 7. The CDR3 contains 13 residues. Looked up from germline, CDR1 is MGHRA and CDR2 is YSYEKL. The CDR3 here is CASSQLERGPQFF. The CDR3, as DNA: TGCGCCAGCAGCCAACTCGAGCGGGGCCCGCAGTTCTTC.

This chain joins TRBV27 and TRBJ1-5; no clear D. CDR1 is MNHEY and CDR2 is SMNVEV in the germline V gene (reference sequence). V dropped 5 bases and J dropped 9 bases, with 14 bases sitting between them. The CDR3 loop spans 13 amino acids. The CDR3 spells CASSPTGWGPQHF. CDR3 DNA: TGTGCCAGCAGTCCTACGGGGTGGGGGCCCCAGCATTTT.

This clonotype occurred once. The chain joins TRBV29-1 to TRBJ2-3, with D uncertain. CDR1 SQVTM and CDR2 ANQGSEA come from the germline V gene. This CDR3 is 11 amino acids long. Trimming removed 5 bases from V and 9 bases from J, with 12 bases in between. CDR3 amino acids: CSVPVSSTQYF. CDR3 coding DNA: TGCAGCGTTCCGGTTTCTTCAACGCAGTATTTT.

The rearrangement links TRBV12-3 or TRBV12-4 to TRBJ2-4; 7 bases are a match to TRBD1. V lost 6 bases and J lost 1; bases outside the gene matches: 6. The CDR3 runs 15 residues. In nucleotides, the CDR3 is TGTGCCAGCAGGAACAGGGGAACCGCCAAAAACATTCAGTACTTC. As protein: CASRNRGTAKNIQYF.

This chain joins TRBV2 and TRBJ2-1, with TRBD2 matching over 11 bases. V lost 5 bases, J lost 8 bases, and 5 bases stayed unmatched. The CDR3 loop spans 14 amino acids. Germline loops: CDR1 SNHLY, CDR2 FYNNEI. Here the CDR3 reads CASSSGLAVYEQFF. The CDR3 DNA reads TGTGCCAGCAGTTCGGGACTAGCGGTCTATGAGCAGTTCTTC.

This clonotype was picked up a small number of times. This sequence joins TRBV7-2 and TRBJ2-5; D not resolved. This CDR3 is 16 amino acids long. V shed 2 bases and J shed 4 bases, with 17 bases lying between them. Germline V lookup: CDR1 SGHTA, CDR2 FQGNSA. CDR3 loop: CASSLWDTGPLETQYF. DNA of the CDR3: TGTGCCAGCAGCTTATGGGATACTGGCCCCCTAGAGACCCAGTACTTC.

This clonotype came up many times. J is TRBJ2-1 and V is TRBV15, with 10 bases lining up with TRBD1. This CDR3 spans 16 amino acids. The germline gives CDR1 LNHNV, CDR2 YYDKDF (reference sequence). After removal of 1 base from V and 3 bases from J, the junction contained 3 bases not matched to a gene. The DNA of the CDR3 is TGTGCCACCAGCAGAGGGACAGGGGGAAACTACAATGAGCAGTTCTTC. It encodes CATSRGTGGNYNEQFF.

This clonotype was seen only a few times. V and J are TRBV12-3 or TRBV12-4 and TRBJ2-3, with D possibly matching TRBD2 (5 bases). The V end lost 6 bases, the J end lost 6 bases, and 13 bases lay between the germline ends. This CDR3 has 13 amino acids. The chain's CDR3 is CASSRHPGDTQYF. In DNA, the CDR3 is TGTGCCAGCAGCCGACACCCGGGGGATACGCAGTATTTT.

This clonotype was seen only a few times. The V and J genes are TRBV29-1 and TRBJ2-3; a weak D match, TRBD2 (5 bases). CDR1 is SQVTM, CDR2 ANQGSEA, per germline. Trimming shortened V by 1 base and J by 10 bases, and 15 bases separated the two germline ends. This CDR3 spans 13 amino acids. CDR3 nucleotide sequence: TGCAGCGTTGAAGCTCCACTAGGACGAGCGCAGTATTTT. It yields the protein CSVEAPLGRAQYF.

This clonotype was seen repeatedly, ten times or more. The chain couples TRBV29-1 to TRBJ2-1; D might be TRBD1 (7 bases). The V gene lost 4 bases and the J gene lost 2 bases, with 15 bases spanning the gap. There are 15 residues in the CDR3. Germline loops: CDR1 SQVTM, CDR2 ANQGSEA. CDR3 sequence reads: CSVVLQGRPYNEQFF. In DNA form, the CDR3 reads TGCAGCGTTGTCCTACAGGGGAGGCCCTACAATGAGCAGTTCTTC.

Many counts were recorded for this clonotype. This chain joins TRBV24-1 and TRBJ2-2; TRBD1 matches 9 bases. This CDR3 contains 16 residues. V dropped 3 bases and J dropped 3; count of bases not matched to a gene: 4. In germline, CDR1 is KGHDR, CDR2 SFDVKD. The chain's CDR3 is CATSDPGQGDTGELFF. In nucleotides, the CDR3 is TGTGCCACCAGTGATCCGGGACAGGGCGACACCGGGGAGCTGTTTTTT.

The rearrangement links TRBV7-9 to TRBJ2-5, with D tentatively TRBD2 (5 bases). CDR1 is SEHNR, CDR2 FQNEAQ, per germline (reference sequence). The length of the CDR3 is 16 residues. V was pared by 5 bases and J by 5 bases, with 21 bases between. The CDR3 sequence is CASSQLLGRTGETQYF. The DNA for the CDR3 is TGTGCCAGCAGCCAACTGTTAGGGCGGACGGGGGAGACCCAGTACTTC. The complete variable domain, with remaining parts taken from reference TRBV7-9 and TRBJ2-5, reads DTGVSQNPRHKITKRGQNVTFRCDPISEHNRLYWYRQTLGQGPEFLTYFQNEAQLEKSRLLSDRFSAERPKGSFSTLEIQRTEQGDSAMYLCASSQLLGRTGETQYFGPGTRLLVL.

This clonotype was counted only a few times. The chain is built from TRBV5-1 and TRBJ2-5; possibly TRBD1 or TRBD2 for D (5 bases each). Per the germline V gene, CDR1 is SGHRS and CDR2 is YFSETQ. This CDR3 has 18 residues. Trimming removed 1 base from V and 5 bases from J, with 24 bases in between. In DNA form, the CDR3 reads TGCGCCAGCAGCTTGTGGGACCTCGCTGGGTCAAGCTTTGAGACCCAGTACTTC. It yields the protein CASSLWDLAGSSFETQYF.

The CDR3 nucleotides are TGTGCCAGCAGCCTACAGGGGTCCGGCGGGGAGCTGTTTTTT. This encodes CASSLQGSGGELFF. V and J are TRBV7-8 and TRBJ2-2, with 7 bases lining up with TRBD1. Germline V CDR1 and CDR2: SGHVS, FQNEAQ. CDR3 length: 14 residues. V lost 5 bases to trimming and J lost 7 bases; unmatched junction nucleotides: 7.

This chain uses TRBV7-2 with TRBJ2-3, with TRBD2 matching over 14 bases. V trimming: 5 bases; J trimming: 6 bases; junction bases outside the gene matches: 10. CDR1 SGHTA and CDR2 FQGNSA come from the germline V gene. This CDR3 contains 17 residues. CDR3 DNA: TGTGCCAGCAGCCCGACCGGGACTAGCGGGGGCCCGGATACGCAGTATTTT. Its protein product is CASSPTGTSGGPDTQYF.

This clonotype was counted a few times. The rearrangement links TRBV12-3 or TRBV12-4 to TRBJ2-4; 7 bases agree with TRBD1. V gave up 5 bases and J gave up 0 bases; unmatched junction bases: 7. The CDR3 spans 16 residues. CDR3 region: CASSISDRQAKNIQYF. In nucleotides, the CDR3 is TGTGCCAGCAGTATATCGGACAGGCAAGCCAAAAACATTCAGTACTTC.

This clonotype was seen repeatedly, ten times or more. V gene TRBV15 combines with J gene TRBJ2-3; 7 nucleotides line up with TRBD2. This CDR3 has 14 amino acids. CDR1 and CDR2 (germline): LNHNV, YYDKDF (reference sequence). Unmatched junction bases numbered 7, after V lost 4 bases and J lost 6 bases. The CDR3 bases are TGTGCCACCAGCACCGGACTAGGTCGCGATACGCAGTATTTT. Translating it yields CATSTGLGRDTQYF.

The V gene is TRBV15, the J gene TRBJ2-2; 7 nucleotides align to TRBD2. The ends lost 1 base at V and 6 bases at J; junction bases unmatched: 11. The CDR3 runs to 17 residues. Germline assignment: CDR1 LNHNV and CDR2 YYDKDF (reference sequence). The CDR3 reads CATSRGVASGRSGELFF. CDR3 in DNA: TGTGCCACCAGCAGAGGTGTGGCTAGCGGACGGTCCGGGGAGCTGTTTTTT.

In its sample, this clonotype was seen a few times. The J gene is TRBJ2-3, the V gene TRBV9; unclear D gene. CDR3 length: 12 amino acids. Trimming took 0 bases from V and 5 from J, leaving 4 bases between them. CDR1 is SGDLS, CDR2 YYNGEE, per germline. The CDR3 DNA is TGTGCCAGCAGCGTAGAAGGAGATACGCAGTATTTT. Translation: CASSVEGDTQYF.